This is a list of T cell receptor beta chains from one sample in a study of molecular identifiers for immune sequencing clone quantification. Each CDR3 protein gets one entry after TCRdb re-called the PCR reads with MiXCR. The table includes around 480,000 distinct CDR3 sequences, about 26% detected once. The sample taken for sequencing was naive CD8+ T cells from blood, with Jurkat cell RNA spiked in. These TCRs come from a human donor in good health. Some libraries in this study had Jurkat cell RNA spiked in. Each CDR3 is given with its conserved first and last residue. Fields, in order: V gene, J gene, D gene, clone size, CDR3 protein, CDR3 DNA. The D gene is left open where the match is weak. Clone size is given for some rows only: seen once, a few or many times, or a class if the clone is expanded.

>TRBV27|TRBJ2-7|.|few
CASRAGAAYEQYF
TGTGCCAGCAGGGCGGGCGCTGCCTACGAGCAGTACTTC
>TRBV6-2/TRBV6-3|TRBJ2-2|.|.
CASSIDINTGELFF
TGTGCCAGCAGTATCGACATTAACACCGGGGAGCTGTTTTTT
>TRBV10-3|TRBJ1-2|.|once
CAISESGTVSYGYTF
TGTGCCATCAGTGAGTCGGGGACGGTCAGTTATGGCTACACCTTC
>TRBV7-2|TRBJ2-7|TRBD2|.
CASSFDHSGSFASYEQYF
TGTGCCAGCAGCTTCGACCATAGCGGGAGTTTTGCCTCCTACGAGCAGTACTTC
>TRBV12-3/TRBV12-4|TRBJ1-1|TRBD1|.
CASSLGAGGPAFF
TGTGCCAGCAGTTTAGGCGCAGGGGGCCCGGCTTTCTTT
>TRBV29-1|TRBJ2-7|TRBD1|many
CSGRDSSYEQYF
TGCAGCGGCCGGGACAGCTCCTACGAGCAGTACTTC
>TRBV19|TRBJ2-7|.|few
CASSIGSGFHEQYF
TGTGCCAGTAGTATAGGTTCAGGTTTCCACGAGCAGTACTTC
>TRBV12-3/TRBV12-4|TRBJ2-7|.|few
CASSPSRDISYEQYF
TGTGCCAGCAGCCCCTCTAGAGATATCTCCTACGAGCAGTACTTC
>TRBV12-3/TRBV12-4|TRBJ2-5|TRBD2|many
CASSYLAGGVSETQYF
TGTGCCAGCAGTTACCTAGCGGGGGGGGTCTCAGAGACCCAGTACTTC
>TRBV4-3|TRBJ2-1|TRBD2|few
CASSPTGGSEQFF
TGCGCCAGCAGCCCTACCGGGGGGTCTGAGCAGTTCTTC
>TRBV11-1|TRBJ2-3|.|few
CASSPAGCGTDTQYF
TGTGCCAGCAGCCCTGCGGGATGTGGCACAGATACGCAGTATTTT
>TRBV28|TRBJ2-5|.|few
CASMEVQETQYF
TGTGCCTCCATGGAGGTACAAGAGACCCAGTACTTC
>TRBV12-3/TRBV12-4|TRBJ2-7|TRBD2|.
CASSPPARGGYEQYF
TGTGCCAGCAGCCCTCCTGCCCGGGGAGGGTACGAGCAGTACTTC
>TRBV7-2|TRBJ2-7|TRBD2|.
CASSFYSGGGYYEQYF
TGTGCCAGCAGCTTCTACAGCGGGGGGGGCTACTACGAGCAGTACTTC
>TRBV3-1|TRBJ2-7|.|few
CASSQIGTRYEQYF
TGTGCCAGCAGCCAAATCGGGACGCGTTACGAGCAGTACTTC
>TRBV20-1|TRBJ2-7|.|.
CSARDHFSSYEQHF
TGCAGTGCTAGAGATCATTTTAGCTCCTACGAGCAGCACTTC
>TRBV3-1|TRBJ2-5|.|few
CASSQVNTRYQETQYF
TGTGCCAGCAGCCAAGTAAACACGCGCTACCAAGAGACCCAGTACTTC
>TRBV4-3|TRBJ2-2|.|.
CASSQGQALNTGELFF
TGCGCCAGCAGCCAGGGCCAGGCGTTAAACACCGGGGAGCTGTTTTTT
>TRBV6-2/TRBV6-3|TRBJ2-3|.|.
CASRSRLLATDTQYF
TGTGCCAGCAGGTCCAGATTACTCGCGACAGATACGCAGTATTTT
>TRBV11-2|TRBJ2-7|.|few
CASSLVAQFYEQYF
TGTGCCAGCAGCTTAGTTGCACAGTTCTACGAGCAGTACTTC